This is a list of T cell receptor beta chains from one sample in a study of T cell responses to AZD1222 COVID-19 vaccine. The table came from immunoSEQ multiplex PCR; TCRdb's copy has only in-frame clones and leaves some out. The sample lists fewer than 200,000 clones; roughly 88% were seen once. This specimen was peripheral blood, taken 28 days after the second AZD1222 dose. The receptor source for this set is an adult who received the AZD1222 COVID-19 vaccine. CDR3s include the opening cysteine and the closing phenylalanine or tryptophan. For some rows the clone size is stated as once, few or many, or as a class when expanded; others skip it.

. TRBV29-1 CSVGFPGQGSYEQYF
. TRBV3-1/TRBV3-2 CASSQVPQGAGSPLHF
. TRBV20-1 CSASRPRGPSYNEQFF
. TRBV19 CASSTSRQPNEKLFF
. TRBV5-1 CASSLVGGTGGETQYF
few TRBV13 CASSPRGVEGYTF
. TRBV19 CASSMTPPGELFF
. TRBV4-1 CASSQGRTVTSTDTQYF
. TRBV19 CASSIDRETQYF
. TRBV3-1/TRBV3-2 CASSQGEAPTNEQFF
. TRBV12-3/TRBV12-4 CASSFLNEQYF
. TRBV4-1 CASSHPGTTLNPYEQYF
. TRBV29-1 CSAPTTGNTEAFF
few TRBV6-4 CASSSSGGAERQFF
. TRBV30 CAWSKAGGYGYTF
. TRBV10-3 CAISARQGGGRTEAFF
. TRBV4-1 CASSQEEGGDYEQYF
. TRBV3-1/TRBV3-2 CASSLDSGQQFF
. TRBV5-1 CASSSSGARGEQYF
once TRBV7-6 CASSAGLADASTDTQYF
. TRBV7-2 CASSTGLAGFEQFF
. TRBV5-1 CASSIGTISYEQYF